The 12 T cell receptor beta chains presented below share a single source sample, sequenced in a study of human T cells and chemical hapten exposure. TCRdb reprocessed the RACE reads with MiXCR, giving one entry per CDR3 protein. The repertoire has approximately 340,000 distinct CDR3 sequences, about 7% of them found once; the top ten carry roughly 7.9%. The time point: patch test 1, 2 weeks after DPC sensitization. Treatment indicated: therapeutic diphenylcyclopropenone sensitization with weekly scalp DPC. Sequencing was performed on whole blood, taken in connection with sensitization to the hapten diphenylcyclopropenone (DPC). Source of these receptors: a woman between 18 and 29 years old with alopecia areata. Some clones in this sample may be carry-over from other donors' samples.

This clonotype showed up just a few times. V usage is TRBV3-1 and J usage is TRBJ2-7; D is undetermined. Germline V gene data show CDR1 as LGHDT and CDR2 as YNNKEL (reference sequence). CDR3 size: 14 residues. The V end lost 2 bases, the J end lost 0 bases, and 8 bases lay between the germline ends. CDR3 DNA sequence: TGTGCCAGCAGCCAAATGGGGTCCTCCTACGAGCAGTACTTC. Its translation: CASSQMGSSYEQYF.

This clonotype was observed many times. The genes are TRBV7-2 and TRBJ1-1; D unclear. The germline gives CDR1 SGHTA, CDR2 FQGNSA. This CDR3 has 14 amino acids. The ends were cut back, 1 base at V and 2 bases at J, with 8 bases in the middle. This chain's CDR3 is CASSLGASNTEAFF. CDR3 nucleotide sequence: TGTGCCAGCAGCTTAGGTGCCAGTAACACTGAAGCTTTCTTT.

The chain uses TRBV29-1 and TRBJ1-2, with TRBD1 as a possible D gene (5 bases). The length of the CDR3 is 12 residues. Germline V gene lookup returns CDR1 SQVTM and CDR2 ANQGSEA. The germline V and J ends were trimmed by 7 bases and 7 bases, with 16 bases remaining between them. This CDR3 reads CSGRGASVGYTF. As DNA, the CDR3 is TGCAGCGGACGAGGGGCTTCCGTTGGCTACACCTTC.

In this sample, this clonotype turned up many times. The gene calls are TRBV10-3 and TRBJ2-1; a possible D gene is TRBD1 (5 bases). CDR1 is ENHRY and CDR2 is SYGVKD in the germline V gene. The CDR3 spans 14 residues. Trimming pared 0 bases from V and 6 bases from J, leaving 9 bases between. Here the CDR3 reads CAISESLGVNEQFF. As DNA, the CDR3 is TGTGCCATCAGTGAGTCCTTAGGGGTCAATGAGCAGTTCTTC.

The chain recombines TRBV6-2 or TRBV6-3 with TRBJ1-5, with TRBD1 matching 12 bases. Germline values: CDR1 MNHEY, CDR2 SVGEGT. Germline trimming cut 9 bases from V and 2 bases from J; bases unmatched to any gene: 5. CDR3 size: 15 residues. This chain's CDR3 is CASGTGGRGNQPQHF. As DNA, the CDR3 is TGTGCCAGTGGGACAGGGGGCCGGGGCAATCAGCCCCAGCATTTT.

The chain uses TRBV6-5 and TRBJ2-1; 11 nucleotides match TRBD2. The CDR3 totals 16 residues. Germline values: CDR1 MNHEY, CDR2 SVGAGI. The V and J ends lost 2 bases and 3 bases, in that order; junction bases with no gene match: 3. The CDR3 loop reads CASSYLTSGGYNEQFF. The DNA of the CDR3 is TGTGCCAGCAGTTACCTCACTAGCGGGGGCTACAATGAGCAGTTCTTC.

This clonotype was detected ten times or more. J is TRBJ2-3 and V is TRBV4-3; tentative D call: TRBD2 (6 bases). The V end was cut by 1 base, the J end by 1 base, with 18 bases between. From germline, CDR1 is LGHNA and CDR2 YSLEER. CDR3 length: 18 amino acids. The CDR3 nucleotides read TGCGCCAGCAGCCAAGTCGGGGGAACAGCGGCAGGCACAGATACGCAGTATTTT. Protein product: CASSQVGGTAAGTDTQYF.

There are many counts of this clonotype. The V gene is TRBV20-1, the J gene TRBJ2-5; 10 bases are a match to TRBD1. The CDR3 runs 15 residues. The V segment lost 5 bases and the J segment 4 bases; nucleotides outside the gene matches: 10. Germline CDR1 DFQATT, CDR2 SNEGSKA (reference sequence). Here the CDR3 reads CSAAPGQGSRETQYF. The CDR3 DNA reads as TGCAGTGCTGCACCGGGACAGGGGAGTAGAGAGACCCAGTACTTC.

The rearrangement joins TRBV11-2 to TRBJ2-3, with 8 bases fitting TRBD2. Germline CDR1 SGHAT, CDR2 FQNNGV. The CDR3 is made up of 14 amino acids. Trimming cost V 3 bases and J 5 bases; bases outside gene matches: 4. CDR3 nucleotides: TGTGCCAGCAGCTTTGCGGGGGGCTTAGATACGCAGTATTTT. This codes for CASSFAGGLDTQYF. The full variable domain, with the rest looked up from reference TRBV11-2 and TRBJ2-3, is EAGVAQSPRYKIIEKRQSVAFWCNPISGHATLYWYQQILGQGPKLLIQFQNNGVVDDSQLPKDRFSAERLKGVDSTLKIQPAKLEDSAVYLCASSFAGGLDTQYFGPGTRLTVL.

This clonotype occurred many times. The CDR3 nucleotides are TGTGCCAGCAGCCTTGGGTCCCAGCGGGGGGGCGGAAACATTCAGTACTTC. Translating gives CASSLGSQRGGGNIQYF. The rearrangement links TRBV4-2 to TRBJ2-4; 10 bases agree with TRBD2. This CDR3 region has 17 residues. Trimming cost V 4 bases and J 6 bases; bases outside gene matches: 12. Germline V gene data show CDR1 as LGHNA and CDR2 as YNFKEQ.

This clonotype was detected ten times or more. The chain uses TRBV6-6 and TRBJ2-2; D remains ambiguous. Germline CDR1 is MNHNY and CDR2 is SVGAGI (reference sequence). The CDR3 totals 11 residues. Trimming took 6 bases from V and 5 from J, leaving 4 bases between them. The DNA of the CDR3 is TGTGCCAGCAGCGCTACCGGGGAGCTGTTTTTT. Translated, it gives CASSATGELFF.

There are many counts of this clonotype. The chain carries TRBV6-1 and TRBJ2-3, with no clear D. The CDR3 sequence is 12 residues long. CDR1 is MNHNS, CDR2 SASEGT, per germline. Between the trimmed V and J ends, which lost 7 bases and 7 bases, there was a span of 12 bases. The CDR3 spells CASTLNSYTQYF. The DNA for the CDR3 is TGTGCCAGCACCCTTAACAGTTATACGCAGTATTTT.